One sample yielded the 25 T cell receptor beta chains listed below, sequenced in a study of T cells after yellow fever vaccination. TCRdb analysed the 5' RACE reads with MiXCR anew, one entry per CDR3 protein. The sample has approximately 550,000 distinct CDR3 sequences, roughly 12% seen once. The input for sequencing was PBMCs, taken on the day of the yellow fever booster vaccination. The receptors here all came from a man aged 25-45 years who received the YFV17D yellow fever vaccine.

This clonotype was observed a handful of times. The rearrangement links TRBV27 to TRBJ2-7; D perhaps matches TRBD1 (8 bases). Germline V gene lookup returns CDR1 MNHEY and CDR2 SMNVEV (reference sequence). Deletions cut 5 bases from V and 3 bases from J, with 17 bases between. The CDR3 contains 15 residues. As DNA, the CDR3 is TGTGCCAGCAGTACAGGGGGGGGGGTAAACTACGAGCAGTACTTC. As protein: CASSTGGGVNYEQYF.

This clonotype came up a few times. V usage is TRBV5-5 and J usage is TRBJ1-1; D gene uncertain. The CDR3 extends over 12 amino acids. The germline V gene encodes CDR1 SGHKS and CDR2 YYEKEE (reference sequence). The V end was cut by 2 bases, the J end by 6 bases, with 8 bases between. The DNA for the CDR3 is TGTGCCAGCAGCTTTGTAGGGCCTGAAGCTTTCTTT. It yields the protein CASSFVGPEAFF.

This chain joins TRBV11-2 and TRBJ2-3, with 8 positions matching TRBD2. This CDR3 has 15 amino acids. Trimming removed 0 bases from V and 8 bases from J; junction bases left unmatched: 7. CDR1 is SGHAT, CDR2 FQNNGV, per germline. CDR3 in amino acids: CASSLEGSGSGTQYF. The CDR3 DNA is TGTGCCAGCAGCTTAGAGGGAAGCGGGAGCGGTACGCAGTATTTT. The complete variable domain, with remaining parts taken from reference TRBV11-2 and TRBJ2-3, reads EAGVAQSPRYKIIEKRQSVAFWCNPISGHATLYWYQQILGQGPKLLIQFQNNGVVDDSQLPKDRFSAERLKGVDSTLKIQPAKLEDSAVYLCASSLEGSGSGTQYFGPGTRLTVL.

This clonotype was detected a few times. The chain recombines TRBV5-1 with TRBJ2-2; 7 bases map to TRBD1. CDR3 length equals 15 residues. Looked up from germline, CDR1 is SGHRS and CDR2 is YFSETQ. V was clipped by 4 bases and J by 5 bases; unmatched bases: 8. DNA for the CDR3: TGCGCCAGCAGCGATAGACAGGGTTCGACCGGGGAGCTGTTTTTT. This sequence encodes CASSDRQGSTGELFF. Looking up the rest from reference TRBV5-1 and TRBJ2-2 gives the full variable domain: KAGVTQTPRYLIKTRGQQVTLSCSPISGHRSVSWYQQTPGQGLQFLFEYFSETQRNKGNFPGRFSGRQFSNSRSEMNVSTLELGDSALYLCASSDRQGSTGELFFGEGSRLTVL.

There are a few counts of this clonotype. V and J are TRBV3-1 and TRBJ2-7, with no clear D. V was pared by 4 bases and J by 7 bases, with 11 bases between. The CDR3 has 12 residues. Germline CDR1 reads LGHDT; CDR2 reads YNNKEL (reference sequence). CDR3 protein: CASSPRLGEQYF. In DNA form, the CDR3 reads TGTGCCAGCAGCCCCAGACTGGGAGAGCAGTACTTC.

This clonotype was counted only a few times. The chain carries TRBV5-1 and TRBJ2-6; 13 bases align to TRBD2. This CDR3 region has 18 residues. V lost 3 bases, J lost 4 bases, and 7 bases stayed unmatched. The V gene's germline CDR1 is SGHRS and CDR2 YFSETQ. CDR3 sequence reads: CASSSPLAGGPGANVLTF. CDR3 nucleotides: TGCGCCAGCAGCTCCCCACTAGCGGGAGGGCCCGGGGCCAACGTCCTGACTTTC.

The rearrangement uses TRBV11-3 and TRBJ1-1; possible D gene TRBD1, 5 bases. V was shortened by 8 bases and J by 5 bases, with 15 bases between the two germline ends. The CDR3 has 13 residues. Germline CDR1 is SGHNT and CDR2 is YENEEA. This CDR3 reads CASAEIGGTEAFF. As DNA, the CDR3 is TGTGCCAGCGCAGAGATTGGGGGAACTGAAGCTTTCTTT.

The V and J genes are TRBV10-3 and TRBJ1-2; maybe TRBD1 (5 bases). Germline-derived CDR1 and CDR2 are ENHRY and SYGVKD. This CDR3 is built from 15 residues. V was shortened by 2 bases and J by 0 bases, with 10 bases between the two germline ends. CDR3 protein: CAISEGAIPNYGYTF. Written as DNA, the CDR3 is TGTGCCATCAGTGAGGGGGCGATACCTAACTATGGCTACACCTTC.

The V call is TRBV20-1, the J call TRBJ2-5, with 11 nucleotides matching TRBD2. The junction had 10 bases not matched to a gene; V was cut back by 6 bases and J by 7 bases. The CDR3 is made up of 14 amino acids. Germline CDR1 reads DFQATT; CDR2 reads SNEGSKA (reference sequence). CDR3 protein: CSAKLSGREGTQYF. The DNA of the CDR3 is TGCAGTGCAAAACTTAGCGGGAGGGAAGGGACCCAGTACTTC.

The sample holds a few counts of this clonotype. The chain carries TRBV10-3 and TRBJ1-1, with 9 bases that match TRBD1. The germline gives CDR1 ENHRY, CDR2 SYGVKD. This CDR3 spans 12 amino acids. Trimming cost V 10 bases and J 4 bases; bases outside gene matches: 4. The CDR3 region has the DNA TGTGCCACGGGACAGGGTGGCACTGAAGCTTTCTTT. Residues: CATGQGGTEAFF.

The sample holds a few counts of this clonotype. This chain links TRBV11-2 with TRBJ2-3; D is unclear. Germline V gives CDR1 SGHAT, CDR2 FQNNGV. The ends were cut back, 0 bases at V and 0 bases at J, with 13 bases in the middle. This CDR3 has 17 residues. The CDR3 here is CASSLDGGRSSTDTQYF. CDR3 bases: TGTGCCAGCAGCTTAGATGGTGGCAGATCTAGCACAGATACGCAGTATTTT.

In this sample, this clonotype turned up a few times. The genes are TRBV5-6 and TRBJ2-1; TRBD2 matches 9 bases. J lost 0 bases, V lost 1 base, and 2 bases had no gene match. CDR1 and CDR2 from the germline V gene are SGHDT and YYEEEE. The CDR3 spans 16 residues. CDR3 protein: CASSLFSGSSYNEQFF. For the CDR3, the DNA is TGTGCCAGCAGCTTGTTTAGCGGGAGCTCCTACAATGAGCAGTTCTTC.

This clonotype came up a few times. The rearrangement links TRBV2 to TRBJ1-3; TRBD1 is a possible D gene (5 bases). CDR3 size: 13 residues. The V and J ends lost 8 bases and 0 bases respectively, with 8 bases between them. The V gene's germline CDR1 is SNHLY and CDR2 FYNNEI. For the CDR3, the DNA is TGTGCCAGCGCGGGGCTCTCTGGAAACACCATATATTTT. Its translation is CASAGLSGNTIYF.

This clonotype has only a few counts. This chain uses TRBV15 with TRBJ2-3; D remains ambiguous. Germline loops: CDR1 LNHNV, CDR2 YYDKDF (reference sequence). With 2 bases removed from V and 5 bases from J, the gap between germline ends came to 11 bases. The CDR3 is 14 amino acids. This CDR3 reads CATSRNRRGDTQYF. The DNA for the CDR3 is TGTGCCACCAGCAGAAATCGGAGAGGAGATACGCAGTATTTT.

J is TRBJ2-3 and V is TRBV20-1; 8 nucleotides align to TRBD1. The germline gives CDR1 DFQATT, CDR2 SNEGSKA (reference sequence). The trim removed 1 base at V and 2 bases at J, leaving 2 bases unmatched. The CDR3 runs to 14 residues. The DNA of the CDR3 is TGCAGTGCTAGAGGGACAGGGTACACAGATACGCAGTATTTT. It translates to CSARGTGYTDTQYF.

This clonotype was counted between two and nine times. A junction end diverges from the germline sequence, so it may reflect a read error. The rearrangement uses TRBV30 and TRBJ1-3; D may be TRBD1 (5 bases). In germline, CDR1 is GTSNPN, CDR2 SVGIG (reference sequence). The CDR3 extends over 14 amino acids. In nucleotides, the CDR3 is TGTGCCTGGGGCTCAGATTCGCAGGGAACCACCATATATTTT. It encodes CAWGSDSQGTTIYF. Full variable domain (missing parts from reference TRBV30 and TRBJ1-3): SQTIHQWPATLVQPVGSPLSLECTVEGTSNPNLYWYRQAAGRGLQLLFYSVGIGQISSEVPQNLSASRPQDRQFILSSKKLLLSDSGFYLCAWGSDSQGTTIYFGEGSWLTVV.

The rearrangement uses TRBV28 and TRBJ2-7; 10 bases fit TRBD2. J was trimmed by 3 bases and V by 9 bases; bases with no gene match: 17. The CDR3 sequence is 17 residues long. Germline V gene sequence: CDR1 MDHEN, CDR2 SYDVKM. Here the CDR3 DNA reads TGTGCCAGTTTAGAACAGGGCGGACTAGCGGAAGACTACGAGCAGTACTTC. This encodes CASLEQGGLAEDYEQYF.

The gene calls are TRBV6-1 and TRBJ1-2; TRBD1 matches 12 bases. This CDR3 contains 17 residues. V lost 6 bases and J lost 4; bases outside the gene matches: 12. The germline CDR1 and CDR2 sequences are MNHNS and SASEGT. The CDR3 is CASRPGTGGLIGYGYTF. The CDR3 DNA sequence: TGTGCCAGCAGACCTGGGACAGGGGGCCTTATCGGCTATGGCTACACCTTC.

J is TRBJ2-1 and V is TRBV29-1; D may be TRBD2 (5 bases). From germline, CDR1 is SQVTM and CDR2 ANQGSEA. CDR3 length: 10 residues. Trimming left V 6 bases short and J 12 bases short, with 12 bases between. CDR3 bases: TGCAGCGTGAGTCGGGATCGGCAGTTCTTC. Its translation is CSVSRDRQFF.

V and J are TRBV12-3 or TRBV12-4 and TRBJ2-6; D may match TRBD1 or TRBD2 (5 bases each). The CDR3 contains 17 residues. V lost 4 bases and J 0 bases, leaving 13 bases between the germline ends. The CDR3 reads CASSSRDAGSGANVLTF. The CDR3 region has the DNA TGTGCCAGCAGTTCCCGGGACGCCGGCTCTGGGGCCAACGTCCTGACTTTC.

The genes are TRBV20-1 and TRBJ2-7, with 10 bases lining up with TRBD2. The CDR3 covers 18 residues. Unmatched junction bases numbered 16, after V lost 0 bases and J lost 5 bases. Germline V gives CDR1 DFQATT, CDR2 SNEGSKA (reference sequence). The CDR3 loop reads CSARDHRSSGRPSHEQYF. CDR3 DNA: TGCAGTGCTAGAGATCATCGGTCTAGCGGGAGACCATCCCACGAGCAGTACTTC.

The V and J genes are TRBV28 and TRBJ2-4, with D unclear. Per the germline V gene, CDR1 is MDHEN and CDR2 is SYDVKM. This CDR3 contains 12 residues. V lost 3 bases, J lost 12 bases, and 12 bases lay in between. CDR3 amino acids: CASSFRGRHQYF. The CDR3 DNA reads as TGTGCCAGCAGTTTCCGCGGACGTCATCAGTACTTC.

This clonotype occurred a few times. The V gene is TRBV11-2, the J gene TRBJ1-1; D possibly corresponds to TRBD1 (5 bases). V was shortened by 1 base and J by 3 bases, with 15 bases between the two germline ends. The CDR3 loop spans 16 amino acids. Germline V gene sequence: CDR1 SGHAT, CDR2 FQNNGV. CDR3 region: CASSLGPSGGDTEAFF. CDR3 nucleotide sequence: TGTGCCAGCAGCTTAGGGCCCTCCGGGGGAGACACTGAAGCTTTCTTT. Complete variable domain (other parts from reference TRBV11-2 and TRBJ1-1): EAGVAQSPRYKIIEKRQSVAFWCNPISGHATLYWYQQILGQGPKLLIQFQNNGVVDDSQLPKDRFSAERLKGVDSTLKIQPAKLEDSAVYLCASSLGPSGGDTEAFFGQGTRLTVV.

The chain uses TRBV2 and TRBJ2-1; the D gene could be TRBD1 or TRBD2 (5 bases each). This CDR3 region has 13 residues. CDR1 is SNHLY and CDR2 is FYNNEI in the germline V gene. V lost 4 bases and J 10 bases, leaving 14 bases between the germline ends. The CDR3 reads CASSARQRGEQFF. CDR3 DNA sequence: TGTGCCAGCAGTGCCCGACAGCGAGGGGAGCAGTTCTTC. The entire variable domain, with the rest obtained from reference TRBV2 and TRBJ2-1, is as follows: EPEVTQTPSHQVTQMGQEVILRCVPISNHLYFYWYRQILGQKVEFLVSFYNNEISEKSEIFDDQFSVERPDGSNFTLKIRSTKLEDSAMYFCASSARQRGEQFFGPGTRLTVL.

In its sample, this clonotype was seen many times. The CDR3 loop reads CASSGYGGSNQPQHF. The CDR3 DNA sequence: TGTGCCAGCAGCGGGTACGGGGGCAGCAATCAGCCCCAGCATTTT. The rearrangement uses TRBV7-9 and TRBJ1-5; a weak D match, TRBD1 (6 bases). V was trimmed by 5 bases and J by 1 base, leaving 12 bases between them. The CDR3 is 15 amino acids. Looked up from germline, CDR1 is SEHNR and CDR2 is FQNEAQ (reference sequence).